This entry features one T cell receptor (beta chain) sequence. What it recognizes is unknown. The CDR3 sequence is 10 residues long. V lost 5 bases and J lost 4, with 5 bases in between. Germline assignment: CDR1 GTSNPN and CDR2 SVGIG (reference sequence). The data derive from a study of OX40 agonist ivuxolimab in advanced cancers. Across the study: Patients receiving dose escalation had hepatocellular carcinoma, melanoma, renal cell or head and neck cancer. Prior therapy, whether anti-PD-1, anti-PD-L1 or anti-CTLA-4, was allowed, and roughly 44% had some. Study-level points and caveats: Researchers did not determine the expanded peripheral T cells' antigen specificity.

Enrollment shut out patients with autoimmune disease history or systemic immunosuppression. Libraries were prepared by immunoSEQ multiplex PCR; TCRdb keeps only in-frame clonotypes and omits some of them. The profile shows about 60,000 clones, around 90% of them singletons. The sample in question was CD4+ or CD8+ T cells sorted from blood, obtained in a trial of the OX40 agonist ivuxolimab. This sequence joins TRBV30 and TRBJ1-1, with D unclear. The receptor was isolated from an adult with an advanced solid tumor such as melanoma, head and neck, liver or kidney cancer. CDR3 sequence reads: CAWLTTEAFF. The CDR3 region has the DNA TGTGCCTGGCTCACCACTGAAGCTTTCTTT.